This T cell receptor (beta chain) emerged from a study of post-analysis software for immune sequencing data. Study observations and caveats: TRBV5-6, TRBV5-1 and TRBV20-1 belonged to a set of roughly five TRBV segments that were more frequent in patients than controls.

This clonotype was observed many times. Its antigen is unidentified. The junction had 7 bases not matched to a gene; V was cut back by 2 bases and J by 0 bases. CDR1 and CDR2 (germline): SQVTM, ANQGSEA. This CDR3 contains 16 residues. cDNA libraries of TCR beta carried unique molecular identifiers. MiXCR, run by TCRdb on the PCR reads, gives a single entry per CDR3 protein. The table has around 710,000 distinct CDR3 sequences, 46% seen once. The chain carries TRBV29-1 and TRBJ2-7; 10 bases map to TRBD2. This clonotype originated in a girl aged 10 to 17 with multiple sclerosis. The sequenced sample was blood. In DNA form, the CDR3 reads TGCAGCGTTGAATTGGGAAGCGGGAGGGACTCCTACGAGCAGTACTTC. It specifies CSVELGSGRDSYEQYF.